This T cell receptor beta chain appears in the sequencing data of a study of siplizumab effects on memory and regulatory T cells. By sample share, this clone is medium-sized. V was shortened by 8 bases and J by 11 bases, with 18 bases between the two germline ends. The CDR3 extends over 11 amino acids. From germline, CDR1 is GTSNPN and CDR2 SVGIG (reference sequence). The data were produced by immunoSEQ multiplex PCR, yet TCRdb's version contains in-frame clones alone and is incomplete. The sample has tens of thousands of clones, over 80% seen once; the top ten hold roughly 1.4%. The source of this sequence is a human donor in good health. What was sequenced was Tregs sorted from blood. The chain couples TRBV30 to TRBJ1-1; D is unclear. This chain's CDR3 is CALTRVPRAFF. In DNA, the CDR3 is TGTGCCCTGACAAGGGTCCCTAGGGCTTTCTTT.